This T cell receptor (beta chain) was identified in a study of blood T cell repertoires in COVID-19. The CDR3 is 15 amino acids. Trimming left V 2 bases short and J 1 base short, with 11 bases between. Per the germline V gene, CDR1 is MNHEY and CDR2 is SMNVEV (reference sequence). The method was immunoSEQ multiplex PCR; TCRdb's version includes in-frame clones alone and lacks a portion of them. Of fewer than 65,000 clones listed, approximately 92% are singletons. Enrolled during active infection, Seattle patients were then followed longitudinally. Sequencing was carried out using peripheral blood. The receptor was isolated from a woman aged 55 to 70 with COVID-19, enrolled during active disease. The chain couples TRBV27 to TRBJ2-5; no definite D call. The CDR3 DNA reads TGTGCCAGCAGTTTACTGCCAGTCTTCCAAGAGACCCAGTACTTC. As protein: CASSLLPVFQETQYF.